The entry that follows covers one T cell receptor (beta chain) sequence. Germline trimming cut 5 bases from V and 5 bases from J; bases unmatched to any gene: 7. This CDR3 region has 15 residues. Germline V gene sequence: CDR1 SEHNR, CDR2 FQNEAQ (reference sequence). This record comes from a study of CD8 T cells in Susac syndrome. Random hexamers were used to reverse transcribe about 0.5 to 1 ug of RNA. The method of amplification for TCR beta CDR3 was immunoSEQ multiplex PCR, covering 54 Vbeta and 13 Jbeta. Via MiXCR, TCRdb re-called the immunoSEQ multiplex PCR reads, giving one row per CDR3 protein. The repertoire includes approximately 120,000 distinct CDR3 sequences, approximately 93% of them detected once, and roughly 0.3% sits in the top ten. Blood CD8+ and CD4+ T cells underwent high-throughput TCR beta sequencing. TEMRA cells were FACS-enriched, unlike CD8+ and CD4+ T cells, which were negatively isolated.

J is TRBJ2-5 and V is TRBV7-9; 11 bases line up with TRBD1. Specimen: CD8+ T cells from PBMCs. The TCR comes from a human donor with multiple sclerosis. CDR3 residues: CASSPDRGPRETQYF. CDR3 in DNA: TGTGCCAGCAGCCCGGACAGGGGGCCGCGGGAGACCCAGTACTTC.